This T cell receptor (beta chain) was documented in a study of vaccination effects on CD4 cells after COVID-19. Once cultured for approximately ten days, the cells underwent separation to obtain CD4+ T cells. This clone was picked up a small number of times. Its antigen is unknown. Germline assignment: CDR1 MNHEY and CDR2 SVGAGI. The CDR3 is 16 residues long. V was clipped by 0 bases and J by 4 bases; unmatched bases: 5. Using immunoSEQ multiplex PCR, the repertoire was profiled, and TCRdb retains in-frame clones only, with some absent. In the table there are more than 40,000 clones, about 78% of which are singletons.

The sequence came from a human donor who had a prior SARS-CoV-2 infection. V gene TRBV6-5 combines with J gene TRBJ2-1; 8 bases fit TRBD2. The starting material was CD4+ T cells from PBMCs cultured without peptide, obtained before COVID-19 vaccination. The CDR3 protein is CASSYSRTSFYNEQFF. The CDR3 DNA sequence: TGTGCCAGCAGTTACTCCCGGACTAGCTTTTACAATGAGCAGTTCTTC.